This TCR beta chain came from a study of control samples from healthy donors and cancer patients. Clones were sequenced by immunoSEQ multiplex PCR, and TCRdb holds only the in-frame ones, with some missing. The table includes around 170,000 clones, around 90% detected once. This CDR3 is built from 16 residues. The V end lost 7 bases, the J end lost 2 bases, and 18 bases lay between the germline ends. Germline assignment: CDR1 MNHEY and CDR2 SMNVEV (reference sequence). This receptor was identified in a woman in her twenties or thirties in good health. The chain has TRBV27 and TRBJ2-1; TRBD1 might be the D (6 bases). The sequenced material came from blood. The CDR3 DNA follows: TGTGCCAGCACCACTAGGGGGACGGTCCCCTACAATGAGCAGTTCTTC. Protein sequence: CASTTRGTVPYNEQFF.